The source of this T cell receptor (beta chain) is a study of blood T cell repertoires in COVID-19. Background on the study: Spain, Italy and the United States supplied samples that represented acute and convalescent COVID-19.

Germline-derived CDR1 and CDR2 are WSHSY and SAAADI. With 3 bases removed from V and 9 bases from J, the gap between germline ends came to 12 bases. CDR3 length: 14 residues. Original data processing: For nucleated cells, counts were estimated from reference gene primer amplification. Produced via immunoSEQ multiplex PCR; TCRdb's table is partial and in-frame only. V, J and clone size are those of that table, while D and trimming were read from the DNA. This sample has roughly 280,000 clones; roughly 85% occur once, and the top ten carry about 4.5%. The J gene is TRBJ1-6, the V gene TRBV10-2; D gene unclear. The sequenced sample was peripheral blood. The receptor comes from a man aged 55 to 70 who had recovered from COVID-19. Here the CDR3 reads CASSDDKYRSPLHF. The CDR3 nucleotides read TGCGCCAGCAGTGACGACAAATACCGTTCACCCCTCCACTTT.